The sequence of this T cell receptor (beta chain) was determined in a study of OX40 agonist ivuxolimab in advanced cancers. Germline loops: CDR1 SGHDT, CDR2 YYEEEE. Trimming left V 2 bases short and J 7 bases short, with 15 bases between. The CDR3 extends over 15 amino acids. There are a few counts of this clone. TCRdb keeps only in-frame clones here, not all; method: immunoSEQ multiplex PCR. The sample records almost 80,000 clones, about 80% being singletons. The sequence was obtained from an adult with an advanced solid tumor such as melanoma, head and neck, liver or kidney cancer. The gene calls are TRBV5-6 and TRBJ2-2; D perhaps matches TRBD1 (6 bases). Source: CD4+ or CD8+ T cells sorted from blood, taken in a trial of the OX40 agonist ivuxolimab. The CDR3 nucleotides are TGTGCCAGCAGCTTCGACAGGCCAGGTGTCGGGGAGCTGTTTTTT. Its translation is CASSFDRPGVGELFF.